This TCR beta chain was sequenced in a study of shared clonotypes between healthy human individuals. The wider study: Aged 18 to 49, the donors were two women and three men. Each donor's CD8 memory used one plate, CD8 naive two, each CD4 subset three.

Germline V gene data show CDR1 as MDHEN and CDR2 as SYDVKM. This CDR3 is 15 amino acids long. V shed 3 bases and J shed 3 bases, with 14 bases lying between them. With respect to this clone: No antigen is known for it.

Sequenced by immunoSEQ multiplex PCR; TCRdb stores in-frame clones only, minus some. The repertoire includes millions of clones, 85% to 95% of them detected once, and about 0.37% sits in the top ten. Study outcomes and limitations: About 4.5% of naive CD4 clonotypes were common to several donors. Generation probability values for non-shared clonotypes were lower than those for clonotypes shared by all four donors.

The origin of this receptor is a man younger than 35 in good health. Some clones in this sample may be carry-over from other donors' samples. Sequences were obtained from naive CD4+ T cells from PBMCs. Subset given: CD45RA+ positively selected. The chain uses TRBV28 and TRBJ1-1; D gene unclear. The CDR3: CASSLIRDFHTEAFF. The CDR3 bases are TGTGCCAGCAGTTTGATTCGGGATTTCCACACTGAAGCTTTCTTT.